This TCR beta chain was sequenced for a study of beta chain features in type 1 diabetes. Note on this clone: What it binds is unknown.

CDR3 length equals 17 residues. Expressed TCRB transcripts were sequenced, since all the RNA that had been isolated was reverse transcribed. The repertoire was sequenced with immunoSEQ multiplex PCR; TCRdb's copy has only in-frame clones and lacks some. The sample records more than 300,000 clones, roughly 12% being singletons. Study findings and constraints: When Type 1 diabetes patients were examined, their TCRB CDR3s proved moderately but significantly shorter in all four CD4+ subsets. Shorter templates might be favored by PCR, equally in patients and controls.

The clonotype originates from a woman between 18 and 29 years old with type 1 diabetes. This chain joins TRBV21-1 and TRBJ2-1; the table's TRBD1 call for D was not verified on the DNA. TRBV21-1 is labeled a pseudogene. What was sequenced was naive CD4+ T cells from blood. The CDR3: CASSKQGERVLYNEQFF. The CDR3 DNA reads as TGTGCCAGCAGCAAACAGGGGGAAAGGGTCCTCTACAATGAGCAGTTCTTC.